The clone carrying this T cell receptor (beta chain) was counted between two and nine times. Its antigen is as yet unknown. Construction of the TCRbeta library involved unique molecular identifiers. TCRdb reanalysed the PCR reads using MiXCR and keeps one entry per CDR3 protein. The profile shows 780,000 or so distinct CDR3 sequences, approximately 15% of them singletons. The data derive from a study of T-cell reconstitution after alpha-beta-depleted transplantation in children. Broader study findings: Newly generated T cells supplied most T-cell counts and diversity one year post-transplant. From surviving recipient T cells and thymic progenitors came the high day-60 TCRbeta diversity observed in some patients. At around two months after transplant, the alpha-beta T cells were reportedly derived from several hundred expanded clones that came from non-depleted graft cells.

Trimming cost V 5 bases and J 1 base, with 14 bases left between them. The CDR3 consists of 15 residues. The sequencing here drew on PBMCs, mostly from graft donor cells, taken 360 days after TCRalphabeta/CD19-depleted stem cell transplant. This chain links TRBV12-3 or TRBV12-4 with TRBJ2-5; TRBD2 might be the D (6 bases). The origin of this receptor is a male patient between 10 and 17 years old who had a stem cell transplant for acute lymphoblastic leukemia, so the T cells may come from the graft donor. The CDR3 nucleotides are TGTGCCAGCAGTCCCGCCGGGAGTACCCAAGAGACCCAGTACTTC. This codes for CASSPAGSTQETQYF.